Listed here is a single T cell receptor (beta chain). Original processing notes: Nucleated cell counts were estimated from reference gene primer amplification. The data were produced by immunoSEQ multiplex PCR, yet TCRdb's version contains in-frame clones alone and is incomplete. V, J and clone size are taken as reported in that table, and D and trimming were inferred from the DNA itself. Of about 53,000 clones in the sample, 86% are singletons; the top ten hold about 2.5%. These data come from a study of blood T cell repertoires in COVID-19. About the research overall: Sites across the United States, Italy and Spain contributed samples from acute and convalescent COVID-19. Sample material is recorded as cDNA or gDNA derived from T cells, B-cell-depleted T cells, or PBMCs.

CDR1 is MNHEY and CDR2 is SMNVEV in the germline V gene (reference sequence). This CDR3 is built from 15 residues. Deletions cut 3 bases from V and 2 bases from J, with 11 bases between. The sequencing sample was made of peripheral blood. This receptor was taken from a man older than 75 with acute or convalescent COVID-19. The V gene is TRBV27, the J gene TRBJ2-1; tentative D call: TRBD2 (6 bases). In DNA, the CDR3 is TGTGCCAGCAGTTTGAATAGGGAGGCCTACAATGAGCAGTTCTTC. Protein product: CASSLNREAYNEQFF.